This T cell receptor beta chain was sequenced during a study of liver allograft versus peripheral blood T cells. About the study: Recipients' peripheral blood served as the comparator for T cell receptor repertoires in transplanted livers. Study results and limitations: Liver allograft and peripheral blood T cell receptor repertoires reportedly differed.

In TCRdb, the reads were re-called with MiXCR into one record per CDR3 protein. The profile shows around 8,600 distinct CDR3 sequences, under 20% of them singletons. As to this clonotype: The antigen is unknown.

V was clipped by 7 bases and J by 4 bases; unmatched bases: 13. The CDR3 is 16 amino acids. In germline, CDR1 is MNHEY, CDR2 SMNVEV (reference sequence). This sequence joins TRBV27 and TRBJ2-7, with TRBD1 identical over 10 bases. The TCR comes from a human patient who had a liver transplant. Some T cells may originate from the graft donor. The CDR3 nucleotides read TGTGCCAGCACCTCCCGCACCGGACAGGGGGGTTACGAGCAGTACTTC. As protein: CASTSRTGQGGYEQYF.